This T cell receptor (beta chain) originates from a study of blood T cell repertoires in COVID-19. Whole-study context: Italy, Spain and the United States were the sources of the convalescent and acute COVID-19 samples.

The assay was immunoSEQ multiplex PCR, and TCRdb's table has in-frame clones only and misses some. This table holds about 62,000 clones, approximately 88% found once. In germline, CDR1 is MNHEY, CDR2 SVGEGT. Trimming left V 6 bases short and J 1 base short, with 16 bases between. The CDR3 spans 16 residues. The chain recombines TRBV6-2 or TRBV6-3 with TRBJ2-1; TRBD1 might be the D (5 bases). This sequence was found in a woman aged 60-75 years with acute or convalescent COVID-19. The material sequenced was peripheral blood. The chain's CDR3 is CASSSLRVSSYNEQFF. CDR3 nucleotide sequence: TGTGCCAGCAGCAGCCTCAGGGTGTCTTCCTACAATGAGCAGTTCTTC.